The 12 T cell receptor beta chains reported below all come from one sample, sequenced in a study of cytomegalovirus exposure and HLA in healthy donors. PCR involved 60 Vbeta and 13 Jbeta primers. TCRdb's table, derived via immunoSEQ multiplex PCR, lists solely in-frame clones and lacks some. The sample yields approximately 70,000 clones, roughly 78% seen once. The sample taken for sequencing was PBMCs. The receptors were sampled from a woman between 40 and 50 years old in good health and CMV-seropositive.

In this sample, this clone turned up once. This chain links TRBV7-7 with TRBJ2-2; 13 bases map to TRBD2. The trim removed 5 bases at V and 6 bases at J, leaving 9 bases unmatched. The germline V gene has CDR1 SSHAT and CDR2 FNYEAQ (reference sequence). The CDR3 length is 17 residues. The CDR3 spells CASSPDRLAGGSGELFF. CDR3 nucleotides: TGTGCCAGCAGCCCCGACCGACTAGCGGGGGGTTCCGGGGAGCTGTTTTTT.

This chain links TRBV2 with TRBJ2-5; D may be TRBD2 (5 bases). The CDR3 covers 16 residues. V shed 0 bases and J shed 1 base, with 12 bases lying between them. Per germline, CDR1 SNHLY and CDR2 FYNNEI. The CDR3 nucleotides are TGTGCCAGCAGTGAAGCGAAGGGCGGGTCCCAAGAGACCCAGTACTTC. Translated: CASSEAKGGSQETQYF.

The chain combines TRBV7-9 with TRBJ1-6; D is possibly TRBD1 (6 bases). The CDR3 is 15 amino acids. Looked up from germline, CDR1 is SEHNR and CDR2 is FQNEAQ (reference sequence). Trimming cost V 2 bases and J 6 bases, with 11 bases left between them. In DNA form, the CDR3 reads TGTGCCAGCAGCTTAACACAGGGACGTAATTCACCCCTCCACTTT. It translates to CASSLTQGRNSPLHF.

The chain is built from TRBV28 and TRBJ2-7; the match to TRBD1 covers 10 bases. The length of the CDR3 is 14 residues. Germline CDR1 reads MDHEN; CDR2 reads SYDVKM. Germline trimming cut 5 bases from V and 4 bases from J; bases unmatched to any gene: 5. CDR3 protein: CASSLDRGRYEQYF. In DNA, the CDR3 is TGTGCCAGCAGTCTCGACAGGGGGCGATACGAGCAGTACTTC. Looking up the rest from reference TRBV28 and TRBJ2-7 gives the full variable domain: DVKVTQSSRYLVKRTGEKVFLECVQDMDHENMFWYRQDPGLGLRLIYFSYDVKMKEKGDIPEGYSVSREKKERFSLILESASTNQTSMYLCASSLDRGRYEQYFGPGTRLTVT.

Only one count was recorded for this clone. The chain is built from TRBV5-1 and TRBJ2-1; 13 bases match TRBD2. The CDR3 covers 18 residues. The V and J ends lost 4 bases and 8 bases, in that order; junction bases with no gene match: 15. Germline V gives CDR1 SGHRS, CDR2 YFSETQ. The CDR3 loop is CASSLGLAGDSFDDEQFF. The CDR3 DNA is TGCGCCAGCAGCCTCGGACTAGCGGGGGACAGTTTCGACGATGAGCAGTTCTTC.

The chain couples TRBV19 to TRBJ1-1; D remains ambiguous. This CDR3 has 13 residues. V lost 6 bases and J 3 bases, leaving 11 bases between the germline ends. Looked up from germline, CDR1 is LNHDA and CDR2 is SQIVND (reference sequence). The CDR3 DNA sequence: TGTGCCAGTAGCCCGAACCGAGACACTGAAGCTTTCTTT. Translating gives CASSPNRDTEAFF.

The chain couples TRBV10-2 to TRBJ1-1, with 7 bases identical to TRBD1. This CDR3 region has 13 residues. The germline CDR1 and CDR2 sequences are WSHSY and SAAADI. V lost 8 bases to trimming and J lost 0 bases; unmatched junction nucleotides: 3. CDR3 loop: CASAGQMNTEAFF. The CDR3 DNA reads as TGCGCCAGCGCGGGACAGATGAACACTGAAGCTTTCTTT.

The chain joins TRBV5-4 to TRBJ2-2; TRBD2 matches at 9 bases. Per germline, CDR1 SGHNT and CDR2 YYREEE (reference sequence). V shed 2 bases, J shed 1 base, and the junction held 3 bases outside the gene matches. CDR3 length: 16 residues. CDR3 coding DNA: TGTGCCAGCAGCTTCTATAGCGGGGGGAACACCGGGGAGCTGTTTTTT. It is translated as CASSFYSGGNTGELFF.

V is TRBV6-6 and J is TRBJ1-5; TRBD1 agrees at 8 bases. Germline V gene sequence: CDR1 MNHNY, CDR2 SVGAGI (reference sequence). Unmatched junction bases numbered 4, after V lost 4 bases and J lost 5 bases. This CDR3 comprises 14 residues. CDR3 nucleotide sequence: TGTGCCAGCAGTTCTTGGACAGGGCATCAGCCCCAGCATTTT. Protein: CASSSWTGHQPQHF.

The chain employs TRBV5-1 and TRBJ1-2, with a possible D match to TRBD1 (6 bases). The CDR3 covers 15 residues. V gave up 4 bases and J gave up 0 bases, with 13 bases separating them. Germline V gene lookup returns CDR1 SGHRS and CDR2 YFSETQ. For the CDR3, the DNA is TGCGCCAGCAGCCCACAGGGCCTCACTAACTATGGCTACACCTTC. Protein product: CASSPQGLTNYGYTF.

The rearrangement joins TRBV6-1 to TRBJ1-5; D gene ambiguous. V was clipped by 1 base and J by 8 bases, with 9 bases between them. The CDR3 spans 13 residues. Germline V gives CDR1 MNHNS, CDR2 SASEGT. Here the CDR3 reads CASSEVKQEPQHF. CDR3 in DNA: TGTGCCAGCAGTGAAGTAAAGCAGGAGCCCCAGCATTTT.

This clone was recorded once. The V gene is TRBV29-1, the J gene TRBJ2-5; 7 bases line up with TRBD1. Trimming took 6 bases from V and 1 from J; bases not matched to a gene: 2. Germline assignment: CDR1 SQVTM and CDR2 ANQGSEA. This CDR3 has 12 residues. The CDR3 bases are TGCAGCGTACGGGACAGCCAAGAGACCCAGTACTTC. Translating gives CSVRDSQETQYF.